These T cell receptor beta chains were read from a single sample in a study of blood T cell repertoires in COVID-19. This table comes from immunoSEQ multiplex PCR, and its TCRdb copy is limited to in-frame clones, with some not included. The sample lists about 320,000 clones; over 75% were seen once. Sequencing was done on a sample of PBMCs or T cells enriched from blood (not recorded which). The receptor source for this set is a woman between 18 and 29 years old who had recovered from COVID-19. Both conserved end residues are part of each CDR3. Each record gives: clone size, J gene, V gene, D gene, CDR3 protein, CDR3 DNA. A D gene is named only where the DNA matches it firmly. Clone size is stated in some rows and not others, as once, few, many or a class when expanded.

abundance: -
j_gene: TRBJ2-3
v_gene: TRBV18
d_gene: TRBD2
CDR3aa: CASSPPTSGNADTQYF
CDR3nt: TGTGCCAGCTCACCACCGACTAGCGGGAATGCAGATACGCAGTATTTT

abundance: -
j_gene: TRBJ2-5
v_gene: TRBV5-1
d_gene: TRBD2
CDR3aa: CASSLVTSGGPLQETQYF
CDR3nt: TGCGCCAGCAGCTTAGTCACTAGCGGGGGGCCCCTTCAAGAGACCCAGTACTTC

abundance: -
j_gene: TRBJ1-6
v_gene: TRBV27
d_gene: TRBD1
CDR3aa: CASSLSGTGGHLHF
CDR3nt: TGTGCCAGCAGTTTATCAGGGACAGGGGGCCACCTCCACTTT

abundance: -
j_gene: TRBJ1-1
v_gene: TRBV19
d_gene: -
CDR3aa: CASSRDPGWVNTEAFF
CDR3nt: TGTGCCAGTAGTAGAGACCCAGGGTGGGTTAACACTGAAGCTTTCTTT

abundance: -
j_gene: TRBJ2-7
v_gene: TRBV5-1
d_gene: TRBD1
CDR3aa: CASSSAPGQSYEQYF
CDR3nt: TGCGCCAGCAGCTCGGCACCGGGACAGTCCTACGAGCAGTACTTC

abundance: once
j_gene: TRBJ1-1
v_gene: TRBV18
d_gene: TRBD1
CDR3aa: CASSPTRQGAEAFF
CDR3nt: TGTGCCAGCTCACCAACTAGACAGGGGGCTGAAGCTTTCTTT

abundance: -
j_gene: TRBJ1-1
v_gene: TRBV18
d_gene: -
CDR3aa: CASSPPSGGNTEAFF
CDR3nt: TGTGCCAGCTCACCACCTTCCGGGGGGAACACTGAAGCTTTCTTT

abundance: -
j_gene: TRBJ2-5
v_gene: TRBV4-1
d_gene: TRBD2
CDR3aa: CASSQRTSGIGTQYF
CDR3nt: TGCGCCAGCAGCCAGAGGACTAGCGGCATCGGGACCCAGTACTTC

abundance: -
j_gene: TRBJ2-5
v_gene: TRBV5-1
d_gene: TRBD1
CDR3aa: CASSPGQDQETQYF
CDR3nt: TGCGCCAGCAGCCCGGGACAGGACCAAGAGACCCAGTACTTC

abundance: -
j_gene: TRBJ2-7
v_gene: TRBV9
d_gene: -
CDR3aa: CASSVDSNPPYEQYF
CDR3nt: TGTGCCAGCAGCGTAGACAGTAACCCTCCCTACGAGCAGTACTTC

abundance: -
j_gene: TRBJ2-5
v_gene: TRBV6-5
d_gene: TRBD1
CDR3aa: CASSYVDRASETQYF
CDR3nt: TGTGCCAGCAGTTACGTGGACAGGGCATCTGAGACCCAGTACTTC

abundance: -
j_gene: TRBJ2-1
v_gene: TRBV28
d_gene: TRBD2
CDR3aa: CASSFPLAGGNNEQFF
CDR3nt: TGTGCCAGCAGCTTCCCCCTAGCGGGGGGCAACAATGAGCAGTTCTTC

abundance: once
j_gene: TRBJ1-2
v_gene: TRBV3-1/TRBV3-2
d_gene: TRBD1
CDR3aa: CASSHITGAGYTF
CDR3nt: TGTGCCAGCAGCCATATCACAGGGGCCGGCTACACCTTC